The 10 T cell receptor beta chains listed next were all sequenced from one sample in a study of cytomegalovirus exposure and HLA in healthy donors. PCR used 60 Vbeta primers and 13 Jbeta primers. Repertoires were generated with immunoSEQ multiplex PCR, while TCRdb's copy carries only in-frame clones and drops some. The table records tens of thousands of clones, roughly two thirds of them present only once. The sample taken for sequencing was PBMCs. The receptors derive from a human donor in good health.

The V call is TRBV19, the J call TRBJ1-2; D is perhaps TRBD1 (5 bases). Germline V gene sequence: CDR1 LNHDA, CDR2 SQIVND (reference sequence). V was trimmed by 7 bases and J by 2 bases, leaving 17 bases between them. CDR3 length: 15 residues. The CDR3 is CASTPRAGLNYGYTF. The CDR3 nucleotides read TGTGCCAGTACCCCCCGGGCAGGGCTAAACTATGGCTACACCTTC.

CDR3 residues: CASSQEFGSGVIYNEQFF. CDR3 bases: TGCGCCAGCAGCCAAGAATTTGGGAGTGGCGTTATATACAATGAGCAGTTCTTC. The chain recombines TRBV4-3 with TRBJ2-1; possibly TRBD2 for D (5 bases). V was cut by 0 bases and J by 4 bases, with 19 bases left in between. CDR3 length equals 18 residues. Germline CDR1 LGHNA, CDR2 YSLEER.

The J gene is TRBJ1-2, the V gene TRBV5-5; 8 nucleotides line up with TRBD1. In germline, CDR1 is SGHKS, CDR2 YYEKEE (reference sequence). J lost 3 bases, V lost 4 bases, and 8 bases had no gene match. The CDR3 is made up of 15 amino acids. In DNA, the CDR3 is TGTGCCAGCAGCCCAGCGACAGGGGTCTACTATGGCTACACCTTC. As protein: CASSPATGVYYGYTF.

This chain uses TRBV7-3 with TRBJ1-1; D unresolved. The CDR3 extends over 15 amino acids. The V gene's germline CDR1 is SGHTA and CDR2 FQGTGA. V was pared by 0 bases and J by 4 bases, with 12 bases between. The CDR3 coding sequence is TGTGCCAGCAGCTTAACTATTCACCCGGGCACTGAAGCTTTCTTT. This codes for CASSLTIHPGTEAFF.

The gene calls are TRBV29-1 and TRBJ2-5, with D perhaps TRBD2 (5 bases). Germline CDR1 is SQVTM and CDR2 is ANQGSEA. This CDR3 contains 15 residues. Deletions cut 4 bases from V and 0 bases from J, with 15 bases between. In DNA form, the CDR3 reads TGCAGCGTTGGACGGAGCGGCGACTACCAAGAGACCCAGTACTTC. It encodes CSVGRSGDYQETQYF. The variable domain in full, with the rest retrieved from reference TRBV29-1 and TRBJ2-5, is SAVISQKPSRDICQRGTSLTIQCQVDSQVTMMFWYRQQPGQSLTLIATANQGSEATYESGFVIDKFPISRPNLTFSTLTVSNMSPEDSSIYLCSVGRSGDYQETQYFGPGTRLLVL.

The V call is TRBV6-1, the J call TRBJ1-2; TRBD1 agrees at 8 bases. This CDR3 is built from 11 residues. Germline loops: CDR1 MNHNS, CDR2 SASEGT. With V trimmed by 6 bases and J by 9 bases, 3 bases remained unmatched. The CDR3 is CASRRDRRYTF. DNA of the CDR3: TGTGCCAGCAGGCGGGACAGGCGCTACACCTTC.

V gene TRBV10-1 combines with J gene TRBJ1-1; 8 bases are shared with TRBD1. Germline values: CDR1 WNHNN, CDR2 SYGVQD (reference sequence). With V trimmed by 1 base and J by 4 bases, 20 bases remained unmatched. This CDR3 region has 20 residues. Written as DNA, the CDR3 is TGCGCCAGCAGTGAGTGTGAGACCCGGGACAGGACCCTTAAGGGCACTGAAGCTTTCTTT. Its protein is CASSECETRDRTLKGTEAFF.

The chain couples TRBV5-1 to TRBJ2-2; D gene ambiguous. Germline V CDR1 and CDR2: SGHRS, YFSETQ. V was pared by 4 bases and J by 7 bases, with 8 bases between. The CDR3 is 12 residues long. DNA for the CDR3: TGCGCCAGCAGCCGTGACAACGGGGAGCTGTTTTTT. Protein product: CASSRDNGELFF.

The V gene is TRBV4-1, the J gene TRBJ2-2, with TRBD1 identical over 10 bases. From germline, CDR1 is MGHRA and CDR2 YSYEKL. Trimming cost V 4 bases and J 7 bases; bases outside gene matches: 9. The CDR3 runs to 16 residues. In DNA form, the CDR3 reads TGCGCCAGCAGCCCCTGGACAGGGGGTTTGGTCGGGGAGCTGTTTTTT. Protein product: CASSPWTGGLVGELFF.

The genes are TRBV18 and TRBJ1-6, with D unclear. This CDR3 has 17 amino acids. CDR1 is KGHSH, CDR2 LQKENI, per germline. Between the trimmed V and J ends, which lost 2 bases and 5 bases, there was a span of 16 bases. The CDR3: CASSPVDSADNNSPLHF. CDR3 sequence (DNA): TGTGCCAGCTCACCAGTTGACTCGGCAGATAATAATTCACCCCTCCACTTT.